The 32 T cell receptor beta chains in this list originate from one sample, sequenced in a study of T cells in Graves' hyperthyroidism and ophthalmopathy. What was amplified from RNA transcripts were TCR beta CDR3 regions. HTBI primers were employed in a first-round RT-PCR of the TCR CDR3. TCRdb itself ran the multiplex PCR reads through MiXCR, one entry per CDR3 protein. In the table there are 450,000 to 650,000 distinct CDR3 sequences, about 14% of which are singletons. Sequencing used blood. These receptors all stem from a woman between 18 and 30 years old with Graves' ophthalmopathy.

This clonotype was seen many times. CDR3 DNA: TGTGCCAGCAGTATACACCCCCCGGACGGGCTGAACACTGAAGCTTTCTTT. Residues: CASSIHPPDGLNTEAFF. This chain connects TRBV6-1 to TRBJ1-1; D is undetermined. The germline V gene encodes CDR1 MNHNS and CDR2 SASEGT. This CDR3 has 17 residues. Trimming removed 5 bases at V and 0 bases at J, with 19 bases between.

This clonotype was counted many times. The chain uses TRBV2 and TRBJ1-5; 9 bases align to TRBD1. The CDR3 has 14 amino acids. V was clipped by 4 bases and J by 4 bases; unmatched bases: 2. CDR1 SNHLY and CDR2 FYNNEI come from the germline V gene. Here the CDR3 DNA reads TGTGCCAGCAGTGGGACAGGGGAAAATCAGCCCCAGCATTTT. This translates into CASSGTGENQPQHF.

This clonotype was observed many times. The V call is TRBV7-3, the J call TRBJ2-7; D possibly corresponds to TRBD2 (5 bases). Germline loops: CDR1 SGHTA, CDR2 FQGTGA. The CDR3 runs to 15 residues. V gave up 2 bases and J gave up 4 bases, with 15 bases separating them. As DNA, the CDR3 is TGTGCCAGCAGCTTACGGACGGGGAGCGAATACGAGCAGTACTTC. Translating gives CASSLRTGSEYEQYF.

Many counts were recorded for this clonotype. The chain employs TRBV12-3 or TRBV12-4 and TRBJ1-5, with unresolved D. The CDR3 loop spans 14 amino acids. Trimming left V 7 bases short and J 3 bases short, with 13 bases between. CDR3 sequence reads: CASTNDKYNQPQHF. The CDR3 nucleotides are TGTGCCAGCACCAACGACAAATACAATCAGCCCCAGCATTTT.

This clonotype has at least ten counts. The rearrangement joins TRBV7-3 to TRBJ1-1; 7 nucleotides agree with TRBD1. This CDR3 comprises 16 residues. V dropped 4 bases and J dropped 0; count of bases not matched to a gene: 8. Germline V CDR1 and CDR2: SGHTA, FQGTGA. The CDR3 reads CASSYTGVGMNTEAFF. The CDR3 nucleotides read TGTGCCAGCAGCTACACAGGGGTGGGAATGAACACTGAAGCTTTCTTT.

The CDR3 loop reads CASSAPGQGAPDEKLFF. The DNA of the CDR3 is TGTGCCAGCAGCGCGCCGGGACAGGGGGCGCCTGATGAAAAACTGTTTTTT. V is TRBV7-8 and J is TRBJ1-4; 12 positions match TRBD1. In germline, CDR1 is SGHVS, CDR2 FQNEAQ. Trimming removed 5 bases from V and 6 bases from J; junction bases left unmatched: 10. The CDR3 is 17 amino acids.

The chain combines TRBV6-2 or TRBV6-3 with TRBJ2-5; TRBD2 aligns across 7 bases. CDR3 length equals 15 residues. V gave up 2 bases and J gave up 5 bases; unmatched junction bases: 8. In germline, CDR1 is MNHEY, CDR2 SVGEGT. In nucleotides, the CDR3 is TGTGCCAGCAGTTACGGGGGGAGGGGCCAGGAGACCCAGTACTTC. Residues: CASSYGGRGQETQYF.

This clonotype occurred many times. This chain joins TRBV13 and TRBJ2-3, with D unclear. CDR1 PRHDT and CDR2 FYEKMQ come from the germline V gene (reference sequence). Deletions cut 5 bases from V and 5 bases from J, with 17 bases between. The CDR3 totals 15 residues. The CDR3 protein is CASSQRSRPGDTQYF. Written as DNA, the CDR3 is TGTGCCAGCAGCCAACGTAGCAGGCCCGGAGATACGCAGTATTTT. Drawing the rest from reference TRBV13 and TRBJ2-3, the complete variable domain is AAGVIQSPRHLIKEKRETATLKCYPIPRHDTVYWYQQGPGQDPQFLISFYEKMQSDKGSIPDRFSAQQFSDYHSELNMSSLELGDSALYFCASSQRSRPGDTQYFGPGTRLTVL.

This clonotype was observed many times. This chain links TRBV10-3 with TRBJ2-5; either TRBD1 or TRBD2 may fit D (5 bases each). Trimming left V 6 bases short and J 4 bases short, with 24 bases between. CDR1 is ENHRY, CDR2 SYGVKD, per germline. The CDR3 contains 17 residues. CDR3 sequence reads: CAIRTSQGAGPVETQYF. DNA for the CDR3: TGTGCCATCAGGACGAGCCAGGGTGCGGGTCCGGTAGAGACCCAGTACTTC.

This clonotype was observed many times. The rearrangement joins TRBV12-3 or TRBV12-4 to TRBJ2-7; 11 nucleotides match TRBD2. CDR3 length: 15 amino acids. The V segment lost 5 bases and the J segment 6 bases; nucleotides outside the gene matches: 9. The CDR3: CASSDSGRGPREQYF. CDR3 nucleotide sequence: TGTGCCAGCAGTGATAGCGGGAGGGGGCCTCGCGAGCAGTACTTC.

This chain uses TRBV28 with TRBJ2-5; 7 bases align to TRBD2. This CDR3 contains 14 residues. Germline V gene sequence: CDR1 MDHEN, CDR2 SYDVKM. Trimming at V came to 3 bases and at J to 5 bases, leaving 6 bases not matched to a gene. The DNA for the CDR3 is TGTGCCAGCAGTTTCCCTGGCGGGAGCGAGACCCAGTACTTC. It specifies CASSFPGGSETQYF. The complete variable domain, with remaining parts taken from reference TRBV28 and TRBJ2-5, reads DVKVTQSSRYLVKRTGEKVFLECVQDMDHENMFWYRQDPGLGLRLIYFSYDVKMKEKGDIPEGYSVSREKKERFSLILESASTNQTSMYLCASSFPGGSETQYFGPGTRLLVL.

This clonotype was detected ten times or more. The chain carries TRBV30 and TRBJ1-2; TRBD1 might be the D (5 bases). CDR1 and CDR2 (germline): GTSNPN, SVGIG (reference sequence). V lost 1 base and J lost 4, with 10 bases in between. CDR3 size: 13 residues. In DNA, the CDR3 is TGTGCCTGGAGTGCTGGGACCTTCTATGGCTACACCTTC. Protein product: CAWSAGTFYGYTF.

J is TRBJ2-5 and V is TRBV12-3 or TRBV12-4, with D maybe TRBD2 (5 bases). V was trimmed by 5 bases and J by 0 bases, leaving 7 bases between them. This CDR3 comprises 13 residues. This CDR3 reads CASSTGNQETQYF. CDR3 sequence (DNA): TGTGCCAGCAGTACCGGGAACCAAGAGACCCAGTACTTC.

This clonotype was seen ten or more times. The DNA for the CDR3 is TGTGCCAGCAGTTCTCGGGACCTCAGAGGTATCACTGAAGCTTTCTTT. It specifies CASSSRDLRGITEAFF. The rearrangement links TRBV2 to TRBJ1-1; D possibly corresponds to TRBD1 (5 bases). Germline V gene data show CDR1 as SNHLY and CDR2 as FYNNEI. The CDR3 runs 16 residues. V lost 5 bases and J 4 bases, leaving 20 bases between the germline ends. Supplemented by reference TRBV2 and TRBJ1-1, the full variable domain reads EPEVTQTPSHQVTQMGQEVILRCVPISNHLYFYWYRQILGQKVEFLVSFYNNEISEKSEIFDDQFSVERPDGSNFTLKIRSTKLEDSAMYFCASSSRDLRGITEAFFGQGTRLTVV.

This clonotype was detected ten times or more. The gene calls are TRBV12-3 or TRBV12-4 and TRBJ2-2, with no clear D. Deletions cut 4 bases from V and 1 base from J, with 10 bases between. The CDR3 has 15 amino acids. The CDR3 here is CASSSFSENTGELFF. The CDR3 DNA sequence: TGTGCCAGCAGTTCATTCAGCGAGAACACCGGGGAGCTGTTTTTT.

This clonotype showed up many times. Germline is not matched at one junction end, which may reflect a read error. This chain links TRBV2 with TRBJ2-6; D is perhaps TRBD1 or TRBD2 (6 bases each). From germline, CDR1 is SNHLY and CDR2 FYNNEI. This CDR3 has 17 amino acids. This chain's CDR3 is CASSEGMGGSGANVLAF. The CDR3 nucleotides are TGTGCCAGCAGTGAAGGGATGGGGGGCTCTGGGGCCAACGTCCTGGCTTTC.

This clonotype has a count of ten or more. The chain employs TRBV5-8 and TRBJ2-1; D gene uncertain. Trimming took 0 bases from V and 6 from J, leaving 7 bases between them. This CDR3 region has 13 residues. Per the germline V gene, CDR1 is SGHTS and CDR2 is YDEGEE. CDR3 sequence: CASSLEEANEQFF. CDR3 sequence (DNA): TGTGCCAGCAGCTTGGAAGAGGCCAATGAGCAGTTCTTC.

The table lists this clonotype with many counts. This chain joins TRBV2 and TRBJ2-7; D may be TRBD1 (5 bases). The V gene lost 3 bases and the J gene lost 2 bases, with 8 bases spanning the gap. Germline CDR1 reads SNHLY; CDR2 reads FYNNEI. The CDR3 spans 13 residues. The CDR3 DNA reads as TGTGCCAGCAGTGATCGACAGACCTACGAGCAGTACTTC. This codes for CASSDRQTYEQYF.

This clonotype occurred a few times. The V gene is TRBV4-1, the J gene TRBJ2-7; D ambiguous. Germline CDR1 reads MGHRA; CDR2 reads YSYEKL. The CDR3 has 14 amino acids. Trimming left V 0 bases short and J 2 bases short, with 8 bases between. The CDR3 here is CASSQDYSTYEQYF. In DNA form, the CDR3 reads TGCGCCAGCAGCCAAGATTACTCCACCTACGAGCAGTACTTC.

The chain employs TRBV30 and TRBJ2-7; no definite D call. This CDR3 has 12 residues. The V end lost 0 bases, the J end lost 6 bases, and 9 bases lay between the germline ends. The germline CDR1 and CDR2 sequences are GTSNPN and SVGIG (reference sequence). The CDR3 DNA reads as TGTGCCTGGAGTGTACTGGGATCCGAGCAGTACTTC. The encoded protein is CAWSVLGSEQYF.

This rearrangement joins TRBV12-3 or TRBV12-4 to TRBJ2-1; 13 bases map to TRBD2. The length of the CDR3 is 14 residues. V dropped 8 bases and J dropped 8; count of bases not matched to a gene: 6. The CDR3 loop is CASWTSGRGYEQFF. In nucleotides, the CDR3 is TGTGCCAGCTGGACTAGCGGGAGAGGTTATGAGCAGTTCTTC.

This clonotype was seen more than once but under ten times. The chain couples TRBV6-5 to TRBJ1-6; possible D gene TRBD1, 5 bases. Trimming shortened V by 2 bases and J by 9 bases, and 14 bases separated the two germline ends. Germline CDR1 is MNHEY and CDR2 is SVGAGI. CDR3 length: 15 residues. In DNA form, the CDR3 reads TGTGCCAGCAGTTACCCCGGAAACGGGGGTTCACCCCTCCACTTT. Encoded protein: CASSYPGNGGSPLHF.

In this sample, this clonotype turned up many times. The V and J genes are TRBV14 and TRBJ2-1, with TRBD2 as a possible D gene (5 bases). Germline CDR1 reads SGHDN; CDR2 reads FVKESK. V shed 3 bases and J shed 0 bases, with 9 bases lying between them. This CDR3 region has 15 residues. The CDR3 sequence is CASSQDWSSYNEQFF. The CDR3 DNA reads as TGTGCCAGCAGCCAGGACTGGAGCTCCTACAATGAGCAGTTCTTC.

The chain recombines TRBV4-1 with TRBJ1-1, with D unclear. Germline V gene sequence: CDR1 MGHRA, CDR2 YSYEKL. This CDR3 spans 15 amino acids. Trimming removed 1 base at V and 2 bases at J, with 11 bases between. The CDR3 protein is CASSQGPGINTEAFF. The DNA for the CDR3 is TGCGCCAGCAGCCAAGGTCCAGGTATTAACACTGAAGCTTTCTTT.

At least ten counts were recorded for this clonotype. CDR3 residues: CASSIGRYTDTQYF. The CDR3 DNA sequence: TGTGCCAGCAGTATCGGACGGTACACAGATACGCAGTATTTT. The gene calls are TRBV7-2 and TRBJ2-3; no firm D call. This CDR3 region has 14 residues. CDR1 and CDR2 from the germline V gene are SGHTA and FQGNSA. V lost 6 bases and J 2 bases, leaving 12 bases between the germline ends.

Ten or more counts support this clonotype. The V call is TRBV6-1, the J call TRBJ2-7; 11 positions match TRBD2. The germline V gene has CDR1 MNHNS and CDR2 SASEGT. CDR3 length: 16 amino acids. V lost 5 bases, J lost 3 bases, and 9 bases stayed unmatched. CDR3 DNA sequence: TGTGCCAGCAGTAAGACTAGGACTAGCGGGCACTACGAGCAGTACTTC. This sequence encodes CASSKTRTSGHYEQYF.

This clonotype turned up a few times. This chain joins TRBV14 and TRBJ2-7; the match to TRBD1 covers 9 bases. Germline CDR1 and CDR2: SGHDN and FVKESK. V gave up 6 bases and J gave up 3 bases; unmatched junction bases: 9. CDR3 length: 15 residues. This CDR3 is CASSQRTGAYYEQYF. CDR3 sequence (DNA): TGTGCCAGCAGTCAACGGACAGGGGCGTACTACGAGCAGTACTTC.

This clonotype was counted many times. The rearrangement uses TRBV27 and TRBJ2-1; 10 bases align to TRBD1. The CDR3 spans 15 residues. Germline-derived CDR1 and CDR2 are MNHEY and SMNVEV (reference sequence). V gave up 3 bases and J gave up 8 bases; unmatched junction bases: 7. The CDR3 sequence: CASSLGTGVYDEQFF. The CDR3 DNA reads TGTGCCAGCAGTTTGGGGACAGGGGTTTATGATGAGCAGTTCTTC.

Concerning this clonotype itself: One end of the junction is discordant with germline, which a read error may explain. The rearrangement links TRBV12-3 or TRBV12-4 to TRBJ2-2, with no clear D. The CDR3 contains 12 residues. The CDR3 sequence is CTSSFVSGELFF. The CDR3 bases are TGTACCAGCAGTTTCGTCTCCGGGGAGCTGTTTTTT.

This clonotype came up many times. The V gene is TRBV7-9, the J gene TRBJ2-7; D ambiguous. This CDR3 region has 12 residues. Germline lookup yields CDR1 SEHNR and CDR2 FQNEAQ (reference sequence). The V end was cut by 10 bases, the J end by 6 bases, with 16 bases between. CDR3: CATADWVGEQYF. The CDR3 bases are TGTGCCACCGCAGACTGGGTAGGCGAGCAGTACTTC.

This clonotype appeared a few times. V usage is TRBV9 and J usage is TRBJ2-4; 8 bases align to TRBD1. CDR1 is SGDLS and CDR2 is YYNGEE in the germline V gene. This CDR3 spans 18 amino acids. The trim removed 0 bases at V and 3 bases at J, leaving 11 bases unmatched. Written as DNA, the CDR3 is TGTGCCAGCAGCGTAGGGTCGGACAGGGCTCGGCGCAAAAACATTCAGTACTTC. Residues: CASSVGSDRARRKNIQYF.

This clonotype was seen at least ten times. The J gene is TRBJ2-3, the V gene TRBV18; TRBD1 matches at 7 bases. With 3 bases clipped from V and 2 bases from J, the junction kept 2 bases outside the gene matches. The CDR3 totals 14 residues. Germline loops: CDR1 KGHSH, CDR2 LQKENI. CDR3 sequence: CASSPQGDTDTQYF. In DNA, the CDR3 is TGTGCCAGCTCACCTCAGGGGGACACAGATACGCAGTATTTT.